These 30 T cell receptor beta chains were all obtained from the same sample, sequenced in a study of vaccination and CD4 T cells after COVID-19 (dated by TCRdb to about 2022). Preparation of the library involved PCR. TCRdb lists the instrument as Illumina iSeq 100. At the Johns Hopkins FTIC core, DNA from the cultured CD4+ T cells underwent TCR sequencing with the Oncomine TCR Beta short-read assay. TCRdb cleaned the public reads at Q25 with fastp, built clones with MiXCR and kept in-frame beta chains. Under each unique CDR3 protein, matching rows form one entry showing the most common genes and DNA. For this sample there are roughly 7,600 distinct CDR3 sequences; around three fifths appear just once. The ten largest clonotypes hold roughly 20% of the sample. No cognate antigen is known for these TCRs. Per the publication, the treatment or condition label means: approximately 9-day PBMC culture with coronavirus spike peptide pools or control peptides (ViraFEST assay).

This specimen consisted of cultured CD4+ T cells from blood, obtained after SARS-CoV-2 vaccination. These receptor sequences come from a human donor with COVID-19.

This clonotype rates as medium-sized (0.01 to 0.1%). The chain carries TRBV27 and TRBJ2-3, with D tentatively TRBD1 or TRBD2 (5 bases each). This CDR3 is 15 amino acids long. CDR1 is MNHEY, CDR2 SMNVEV, per germline (reference sequence). Trimming pared 2 bases from V and 3 bases from J, leaving 12 bases between. CDR3 DNA sequence: TGTGCCAGCAGTTTACAGGGACGAGCGACAGATACGCAGTATTTT. Translation gives CASSLQGRATDTQYF.

The rearrangement links TRBV6-1 to TRBJ2-2; D perhaps matches TRBD2 (6 bases). The CDR3 is 15 residues long. Germline V gene data show CDR1 as MNHNS and CDR2 as SASEGT. V was trimmed by 4 bases and J by 0 bases, leaving 9 bases between them. CDR3 loop: CASSAGGANTGELFF. The CDR3 coding sequence is TGTGCCAGCAGTGCGGGCGGGGCGAACACCGGGGAGCTGTTTTTT.

J is TRBJ2-7 and V is TRBV4-1; 9 bases line up with TRBD2. Looked up from germline, CDR1 is MGHRA and CDR2 is YSYEKL. The CDR3 is made up of 15 amino acids. Trimming at V came to 0 bases and at J to 4 bases, leaving 4 bases not matched to a gene. The CDR3 region has the DNA TGCGCCAGCAGCCAAGAGCTTAGCGGGGGTTACGAGCAGTACTTC. The encoded protein is CASSQELSGGYEQYF.

Only a few counts were recorded for this clonotype. This rearrangement joins TRBV7-2 to TRBJ1-1; tentatively, D is TRBD1 (6 bases). The CDR3 has 15 amino acids. Trimming left V 5 bases short and J 1 base short, with 14 bases between. Germline V gene lookup returns CDR1 SGHTA and CDR2 FQGNSA. The chain's CDR3 is CASSPPGARNTEAFF. The CDR3 bases are TGTGCCAGCAGCCCTCCGGGGGCGAGGAACACTGAAGCTTTCTTT.

V is TRBV5-1 and J is TRBJ1-2; D is possibly TRBD1 (6 bases). V was cut by 0 bases and J by 3 bases, with 9 bases left in between. The germline V gene encodes CDR1 SGHRS and CDR2 YFSETQ. This CDR3 is built from 14 residues. The CDR3, as DNA: TGCGCCAGCAGCTTGGACAGGGTGTACTATGGCTACACCTTC. Its translation is CASSLDRVYYGYTF.

This clonotype was found once. J is TRBJ2-5 and V is TRBV19; D not certain. The germline gives CDR1 LNHDA, CDR2 SQIVND (reference sequence). V was trimmed by 5 bases and J by 1 base, leaving 14 bases between them. The CDR3 loop spans 15 amino acids. CDR3 DNA: TGTGCCAGTAGTCCACAGAGTCTGGGCCAAGAGACCCAGTACTTC. The encoded protein is CASSPQSLGQETQYF. Full variable domain (rest looked up from reference TRBV19 and TRBJ2-5): DGGITQSPKYLFRKEGQNVTLSCEQNLNHDAMYWYRQDPGQGLRLIYYSQIVNDFQKGDIAEGYSVSREKKESFPLTVTSAQKNPTAFYLCASSPQSLGQETQYFGPGTRLLVL.

The table lists this clonotype with a few counts. The chain couples TRBV7-8 to TRBJ2-5, with 7 positions matching TRBD1. Looked up from germline, CDR1 is SGHVS and CDR2 is FQNEAQ. V dropped 11 bases and J dropped 0; count of bases not matched to a gene: 3. CDR3 length equals 12 residues. The CDR3 DNA sequence: TGTGCCGGTACAGGGGACCAAGAGACCCAGTACTTC. Protein product: CAGTGDQETQYF.

The chain uses TRBV28 and TRBJ1-2; D not resolved. V lost 4 bases and J lost 10, with 13 bases in between. Germline-derived CDR1 and CDR2 are MDHEN and SYDVKM. The CDR3 contains 12 residues. The CDR3 coding sequence is TGTGCCAGCAGTTCACGGAAGACGTACTACACCTTC. Amino acid sequence: CASSSRKTYYTF.

V is TRBV7-2 and J is TRBJ1-5; possibly TRBD1 for D (5 bases). This CDR3 is built from 15 residues. V gave up 1 base and J gave up 2 bases, with 9 bases separating them. Per germline, CDR1 SGHTA and CDR2 FQGNSA. CDR3: CASSLGGHGNQPQHF. The DNA of the CDR3 is TGTGCCAGCAGCTTAGGGGGCCATGGCAATCAGCCCCAGCATTTT.

This clonotype was counted between two and nine times. This chain connects TRBV7-9 to TRBJ1-6, with D perhaps matching TRBD1 (6 bases). Germline CDR1 and CDR2: SEHNR and FQNEAQ (reference sequence). Trimming stripped 4 bases from V and 9 bases from J, with 16 bases between. This CDR3 has 15 residues. CDR3 in DNA: TGTGCCAGCAGCTCACTCGCGGGGGGCATTTCACCCCTCCACTTT. Translating it yields CASSSLAGGISPLHF.

This clonotype was counted only a few times. The chain couples TRBV7-2 to TRBJ2-5; TRBD1 matches at 7 bases. The germline gives CDR1 SGHTA, CDR2 FQGNSA. The trim removed 5 bases at V and 7 bases at J, leaving 7 bases unmatched. This CDR3 region has 13 residues. The DNA of the CDR3 is TGTGCCAGCAGCGGGGACAGTTGGGGGACCCAGTACTTC. Residues: CASSGDSWGTQYF.

The genes are TRBV19 and TRBJ1-6; a possible D gene is TRBD1 (6 bases). From germline, CDR1 is LNHDA and CDR2 SQIVND (reference sequence). The CDR3 is 14 amino acids. V was clipped by 9 bases and J by 10 bases, with 19 bases between them. CDR3 in amino acids: CASTRDTGRSPLHF. CDR3 in DNA: TGTGCCAGCACGCGGGACACTGGGCGATCACCCCTCCACTTT.

The genes are TRBV6-2 or TRBV6-3 and TRBJ2-5; D is perhaps TRBD2 (7 bases). V dropped 8 bases and J dropped 2 bases, with 18 bases sitting between them. The CDR3 covers 15 residues. CDR1 and CDR2 from the germline V gene are MNHEY and SVGEGT. CDR3 coding DNA: TGTGCCAGCCGGCGAGGGGGGGGTTATCAAGAGACCCAGTACTTC. Translating it yields CASRRGGGYQETQYF.

This clonotype came up a few times. The chain employs TRBV15 and TRBJ2-2; D perhaps matches TRBD2 (6 bases). The V end was cut by 4 bases, the J end by 0 bases, with 15 bases between. Germline values: CDR1 LNHNV, CDR2 YYDKDF (reference sequence). The CDR3 covers 17 residues. This chain's CDR3 is CATSIRRGVANTGELFF. CDR3 in DNA: TGTGCCACCAGCATCCGGAGGGGTGTCGCGAACACCGGGGAGCTGTTTTTT.

This clonotype occurred a few times. This chain connects TRBV6-1 to TRBJ2-5; D is unclear. Germline CDR1 is MNHNS and CDR2 is SASEGT. The V gene lost 8 bases and the J gene lost 5 bases, with 15 bases spanning the gap. The CDR3 loop spans 13 amino acids. CDR3 sequence: CASREPGVETQYF. The CDR3 nucleotides read TGTGCCAGCCGAGAACCCGGTGTTGAGACCCAGTACTTC.

This chain joins TRBV6-4 and TRBJ1-2, with a possible D match to TRBD1 (6 bases). Trimming pared 5 bases from V and 5 bases from J, leaving 24 bases between. From germline, CDR1 is MRHNA and CDR2 SNTAGT. This CDR3 is built from 17 residues. The CDR3, as DNA: TGTGCCAGCAGTTCCGCCGTTGGGGGCGTCGGTAAATATGGCTACACCTTC. Translating gives CASSSAVGGVGKYGYTF.

The chain recombines TRBV6-1 with TRBJ1-5; the D gene is possibly TRBD1 (5 bases). Germline CDR1 MNHNS, CDR2 SASEGT. The CDR3 contains 16 residues. Between the trimmed V and J ends, which lost 7 bases and 2 bases, there was a span of 18 bases. The CDR3 spells CASILTQGQGNQPQHF. The CDR3 nucleotides are TGTGCCAGCATCCTTACTCAGGGTCAGGGCAATCAGCCCCAGCATTTT.

The genes are TRBV6-1 and TRBJ2-7; D uncertain. Trimming cost V 8 bases and J 5 bases, with 19 bases left between them. This CDR3 region has 14 residues. Germline lookup yields CDR1 MNHNS and CDR2 SASEGT. The CDR3 DNA reads as TGTGCCAGCTCCAGTGGTCGGACCCTAGACGAGCAGTACTTC. Encoded protein: CASSSGRTLDEQYF.

The chain couples TRBV6-1 to TRBJ2-5; D is unclear. The CDR3 has 11 amino acids. The germline V gene has CDR1 MNHNS and CDR2 SASEGT. Trimming left V 8 bases short and J 5 bases short, with 9 bases between. This CDR3 reads CASDTVETQYF. In nucleotides, the CDR3 is TGTGCCAGCGACACCGTGGAGACCCAGTACTTC.

The V and J genes are TRBV19 and TRBJ1-2, with D unresolved. Germline values: CDR1 LNHDA, CDR2 SQIVND (reference sequence). The CDR3 has 11 amino acids. Trimming left V 7 bases short and J 5 bases short, with 8 bases between. The CDR3 DNA is TGTGCCAGTACGTGGCAGTATGGCTACACCTTC. It translates to CASTWQYGYTF.

This sequence joins TRBV7-2 and TRBJ2-5; the D gene could be TRBD1 or TRBD2 (5 bases each). There are 14 residues in the CDR3. Trimming took off 5 bases at V and 1 base at J, with 11 bases between the two ends. Germline V gene lookup returns CDR1 SGHTA and CDR2 FQGNSA. The CDR3: CASSPGRIQETQYF. In DNA form, the CDR3 reads TGTGCCAGCAGCCCGGGACGGATCCAAGAGACCCAGTACTTC.

V gene TRBV7-3 combines with J gene TRBJ2-5; weak D call: TRBD1 (5 bases). Trimming took 5 bases from V and 0 from J, leaving 13 bases between them. The germline V gene has CDR1 SGHTA and CDR2 FQGTGA. The CDR3 runs to 15 residues. The CDR3 DNA reads as TGTGCCAGCAGCCCAGACAACAGGAACCAAGAGACCCAGTACTTC. It codes for CASSPDNRNQETQYF.

This clonotype has only a few counts. The gene calls are TRBV7-2 and TRBJ1-6; 9 nucleotides agree with TRBD1. Losses at the gene ends were 7 bases for V and 7 bases for J; bases not matched to a gene: 8. CDR1 is SGHTA and CDR2 is FQGNSA in the germline V gene. The CDR3 length is 15 residues. The CDR3 bases are TGTGCCAGCACCGCCAACGGACAGGGGAATTCACCCCTCCACTTT. Its protein is CASTANGQGNSPLHF. The full variable domain, in which reference TRBV7-2 and TRBJ1-6 provide the parts outside the CDR3, is GAGVSQSPSNKVTEKGKDVELRCDPISGHTALYWYRQSLGQGLEFLIYFQGNSAPDKSGLPSDRFSAERTGGSVSTLTIQRTQQEDSAVYLCASTANGQGNSPLHFGNGTRLTVT.

V and J are TRBV6-2 or TRBV6-3 and TRBJ2-7; D is unclear. This CDR3 has 14 residues. Germline CDR1 MNHEY, CDR2 SVGEGT. The V and J ends lost 2 bases and 0 bases respectively, with 8 bases between them. CDR3 in amino acids: CASSYLPSSYEQYF. In DNA, the CDR3 is TGTGCCAGCAGTTACCTTCCCAGCTCCTACGAGCAGTACTTC.

The chain couples TRBV5-1 to TRBJ1-1; TRBD1 aligns across 8 bases. The CDR3 length is 14 residues. The V gene's germline CDR1 is SGHRS and CDR2 YFSETQ. J was trimmed by 1 base and V by 2 bases; bases with no gene match: 1. CDR3 sequence (DNA): TGCGCCAGCAGCTTCGACAGGGGGAACACTGAAGCTTTCTTT. Amino acids: CASSFDRGNTEAFF.

In this sample, this clonotype turned up once. The rearrangement links TRBV11-2 to TRBJ2-7, with 9 nucleotides matching TRBD1. Germline trimming cut 0 bases from V and 4 bases from J; bases unmatched to any gene: 16. This CDR3 spans 19 amino acids. CDR1 SGHAT and CDR2 FQNNGV come from the germline V gene. This chain's CDR3 is CASSLDLTGGTGGGYEQYF. The CDR3, as DNA: TGTGCCAGCAGCTTAGATCTGACAGGGGGGACCGGTGGGGGTTACGAGCAGTACTTC.

About this clonotype: The junction shows a germline mismatch at one end, possibly a read error. The chain joins TRBV6-1 to TRBJ1-2; possible D gene TRBD1, 6 bases. CDR1 and CDR2 from the germline V gene are MNHNS and SASEGT. The CDR3 length is 12 residues. The CDR3 region is CASRPTQGGEAF. In DNA form, the CDR3 reads TGTGCCAGCAGACCGACCCAAGGGGGGGAAGCCTTC.

The chain employs TRBV11-3 and TRBJ2-5; D unclear. Trimming stripped 5 bases from V and 5 bases from J, with 9 bases between. Germline loops: CDR1 SGHNT, CDR2 YENEEA. CDR3 length: 12 residues. The CDR3 sequence: CASSPSLETQYF. CDR3 coding DNA: TGTGCCAGCAGCCCGTCTCTGGAGACCCAGTACTTC.

The rearrangement uses TRBV6-2 or TRBV6-3 and TRBJ2-7; 7 bases match TRBD1. The germline V gene has CDR1 MNHEY and CDR2 SVGEGT. The length of the CDR3 is 13 residues. Unmatched junction bases numbered 10, after V lost 8 bases and J lost 6 bases. The CDR3 region is CASRRGQWREQYF. For the CDR3, the DNA is TGTGCCAGCCGAAGGGGGCAATGGCGCGAGCAGTACTTC.

The chain has TRBV6-1 and TRBJ1-2; a possible D gene is TRBD1 (6 bases). This CDR3 has 15 residues. Trimming took off 7 bases at V and 3 bases at J, with 18 bases between the two ends. CDR1 and CDR2 from the germline V gene are MNHNS and SASEGT. CDR3 in amino acids: CASTPYGQSYYGYTF. In DNA, the CDR3 is TGTGCCAGCACCCCGTACGGACAGAGCTACTATGGCTACACCTTC.